This TCR beta chain was sequenced during a study of cytomegalovirus exposure and HLA in healthy donors. Study background: The same platform as the 500 to 700 first-cohort repertoires was used for the 90 to 150 validation repertoires, a later analysis reported.

This clone was detected only once. Its specificity is unknown. The donors were in the 120-subject validation cohort; that cohort was separate from the approximately 700-subject first cohort. Broader study findings: While the bulk of TCR sequences proved rare, some public TCRs turned up in many donors.

Profiling relied on immunoSEQ multiplex PCR, and the TCRdb table lists in-frame clones only, not all of them. The data contain 95,000 to 150,000 clones, 85% to 90% of them singletons. This TCR derives from a woman under 30 in good health and CMV-seropositive. Specimen: PBMCs.

CDR3 DNA sequence: TGTGCCAGCAGCTCCCGAGGAGGACGGTTCGAGACCCAGTACTTC. Translation gives CASSSRGGRFETQYF. The gene calls are TRBV7-2 and TRBJ2-5; D is possibly TRBD2 (5 bases). This CDR3 region has 15 residues. Trimming left V 4 bases short and J 5 bases short, with 17 bases between. Germline loops: CDR1 SGHTA, CDR2 FQGNSA.